This paragraph covers one TCR beta chain sequence. CDR1 is SGHRS, CDR2 YFSETQ, per germline. The CDR3 extends over 14 amino acids. Trimming cost V 5 bases and J 8 bases, with 14 bases left between them. Only in-frame clones appear in the TCRdb table, and some are missing; sequencing was by immunoSEQ multiplex PCR. The table lists 150,000 to 180,000 clones, 85% to 95% of them singletons. This sample is drawn from a study of control samples from healthy donors and cancer patients. The source material was blood. The receptor's source is a man between 35 and 55 years old in good health. The chain uses TRBV5-1 and TRBJ1-6; D perhaps matches TRBD1 (5 bases). The CDR3 region is CASRPDSTYSPLHF. CDR3 coding DNA: TGCGCCAGCAGACCTGACAGTACTTATTCACCCCTCCACTTT. The entire variable domain, with the rest obtained from reference TRBV5-1 and TRBJ1-6, is as follows: KAGVTQTPRYLIKTRGQQVTLSCSPISGHRSVSWYQQTPGQGLQFLFEYFSETQRNKGNFPGRFSGRQFSNSRSEMNVSTLELGDSALYLCASRPDSTYSPLHFGNGTRLTVT.